These T cell receptor beta chains were read from a single sample in a study of cytomegalovirus exposure and HLA in healthy donors. Data came from immunoSEQ multiplex PCR; TCRdb stores just in-frame clones and leaves some out. In the table there are roughly 120,000 clones, roughly two thirds of which are singletons. Material: PBMCs. The receptors derive from a man aged 25-45 years in good health and CMV-seropositive. Each CDR3 is given without its conserved first and last residue. The D gene is left open where the match is weak.

V gene,D gene,J gene,CDR3 protein
TRBV10-3,.,TRBJ1-4,AISKSGRGEKLF
TRBV5-4,TRBD2,TRBJ2-5,AGGVAGGLETQY
TRBV29-1,.,TRBJ1-5,SVSWLSNQPQH
TRBV5-4,TRBD2,TRBJ2-5,ASSLGLAGGSWAETQY
TRBV19,.,TRBJ2-5,ASSRAGTKAETQY
TRBV7-8,TRBD1,TRBJ2-1,ASSLDRSSYNEQF
TRBV10-3,.,TRBJ1-5,ATGLAGSSQPQH
TRBV2,TRBD1,TRBJ1-2,ASSDLGGEGGYT
TRBV6-5,.,TRBJ2-1,ASIRRLGDEQF
TRBV18,.,TRBJ2-7,ASSPGREKHEQY
TRBV5-8,.,TRBJ2-3,ASSLLGGTDTQY
TRBV9,TRBD1,TRBJ2-7,ASSDGTASGGQY
TRBV4-1,.,TRBJ2-5,ASSPRDKLQETQY
TRBV19,.,TRBJ2-1,ASMYSGVWDNEQF
TRBV18,.,TRBJ2-2,ASSPGIIGELF
TRBV5-1,TRBD1,TRBJ1-2,ASSLVRDRMTSYT
TRBV25-1,TRBD1,TRBJ1-4,ASSRSDRESEKLF
TRBV6-5,.,TRBJ1-2,ASSQQRYGYT
TRBV10-3,.,TRBJ2-4,AISDRTPGKNIQY
TRBV5-8,.,TRBJ2-5,ANQGLGETQY
TRBV7-8,.,TRBJ1-1,ASSLVSGTEAF
TRBV9,TRBD1,TRBJ1-1,ASSPEGAPVYTEAF
TRBV4-2,.,TRBJ2-1,ASSQEPSEQF
TRBV9,TRBD2,TRBJ2-2,ASSESGTSVPAGELF
TRBV4-2,.,TRBJ2-1,ASSQDESLAHNEQF
TRBV21-1,.,TRBJ2-7,ASSSKRLAGAFEQY
TRBV5-1,.,TRBJ2-5,ASSKGIGIYQETQY
TRBV14,.,TRBJ2-5,ASSQDRGGFEETQY
TRBV7-9,TRBD1,TRBJ2-2,ASSFTGTGLTGELF
TRBV11-2,.,TRBJ2-2,ASSWTRGSTGELF
TRBV4-1,.,TRBJ2-5,ASSRGSQETQY
TRBV6-6,TRBD1,TRBJ1-2,ASSWTGTYGYT
TRBV6-1,TRBD1,TRBJ2-1,ASSAWGQGYNEQF
TRBV19,TRBD2,TRBJ2-7,ASSKERGRHEQY
TRBV15,.,TRBJ1-5,ATSSRGGYSNQPQH
TRBV5-1,TRBD1,TRBJ1-1,ASGRQGGQNTEAF
TRBV5-6,TRBD1,TRBJ2-5,ASSPGTGIQETQY
TRBV25-1,.,TRBJ2-3,ASSALTRQDTQY
TRBV5-1,.,TRBJ1-4,ASSITKTATNEKLF
TRBV6-6,.,TRBJ1-1,ASRGEMAILTEAF
TRBV5-1,.,TRBJ2-5,ASSPGTGAETQY
TRBV9,.,TRBJ2-7,ASSVGLGYEQY